The rows below give T cell receptor beta chains drawn from one sample of a study of shared clonotypes between healthy human individuals. Sequenced by immunoSEQ multiplex PCR; TCRdb stores in-frame clones only, minus some. The table includes 2 million or so clones, roughly 94% detected once. The sample consisted of naive CD4+ T cells sorted from blood. Source of these receptors: a young man in good health. Both conserved end residues are part of each CDR3. Fields, in order: V gene, CDR3 length, J gene, D gene, clone size, CDR3 protein, CDR3 DNA. The D gene is left open where the match is weak. Clone size, where shown, is once, few, many, or a class for clones that have expanded.

v_call: TRBV7-9; cdr3_length: 12; j_call: TRBJ1-5; d_call: .; clone_size: .; cdr3_aa: CASSRDDQPQHF; cdr3_nt: TGTGCCAGCAGCCGCGATGATCAGCCCCAGCATTTT
v_call: TRBV15; cdr3_length: 16; j_call: TRBJ2-1; d_call: .; clone_size: few; cdr3_aa: CATSRDQRASYNEQFF; cdr3_nt: TGTGCCACCAGCAGAGATCAGAGGGCCTCCTACAATGAGCAGTTCTTC
v_call: TRBV6-5; cdr3_length: 11; j_call: TRBJ1-1; d_call: .; clone_size: .; cdr3_aa: CASTGGTAAFF; cdr3_nt: TGTGCCAGCACCGGGGGTACTGCCGCTTTCTTT
v_call: TRBV5-6; cdr3_length: 17; j_call: TRBJ1-1; d_call: TRBD1; clone_size: .; cdr3_aa: CASSYSMGDRGWTEAFF; cdr3_nt: TGTGCCAGCAGCTACTCCATGGGGGACAGGGGGTGGACTGAAGCTTTCTTT
v_call: TRBV18; cdr3_length: 13; j_call: TRBJ1-4; d_call: .; clone_size: .; cdr3_aa: CASSPGVAEKLFF; cdr3_nt: TGTGCCAGCTCACCAGGGGTTGCCGAAAAACTGTTTTTT
v_call: TRBV7-9; cdr3_length: 13; j_call: TRBJ2-1; d_call: TRBD2; clone_size: once; cdr3_aa: CASSSGLYNEQFF; cdr3_nt: TGTGCCAGCAGCTCGGGACTATACAATGAGCAGTTCTTC
v_call: TRBV2; cdr3_length: 14; j_call: TRBJ2-3; d_call: TRBD2; clone_size: .; cdr3_aa: CASSVLAGTDTQYF; cdr3_nt: TGTGCCAGCAGTGTTCTAGCGGGGACAGATACGCAGTATTTT
v_call: TRBV6-5; cdr3_length: 13; j_call: TRBJ1-2; d_call: TRBD1; clone_size: .; cdr3_aa: CASTRDRNYGYTF; cdr3_nt: TGTGCCAGCACGCGGGACAGGAACTATGGCTACACCTTC
v_call: TRBV9; cdr3_length: 18; j_call: TRBJ2-3; d_call: TRBD2; clone_size: .; cdr3_aa: CASSVGVGLAGLADTQYF; cdr3_nt: TGTGCCAGCAGCGTAGGAGTTGGACTAGCGGGATTGGCAGATACGCAGTATTTT
v_call: TRBV10-3; cdr3_length: 11; j_call: TRBJ1-1; d_call: .; clone_size: .; cdr3_aa: CAGGTYTEAFF; cdr3_nt: TGTGCCGGTGGGACCTACACTGAAGCTTTCTTT
v_call: TRBV7-9; cdr3_length: 15; j_call: TRBJ1-1; d_call: .; clone_size: .; cdr3_aa: CASSFRDPSLGEAFF; cdr3_nt: TGTGCCAGCAGCTTTCGAGATCCTTCGTTGGGCGAAGCTTTCTTT
v_call: TRBV6-1; cdr3_length: 14; j_call: TRBJ2-2; d_call: .; clone_size: .; cdr3_aa: CASSTGSVTGELFF; cdr3_nt: TGTGCCAGCAGCACAGGATCGGTTACCGGGGAGCTGTTTTTT
v_call: TRBV28; cdr3_length: 16; j_call: TRBJ2-7; d_call: .; clone_size: .; cdr3_aa: CASHPLQVSWDYEQYF; cdr3_nt: TGTGCCAGCCATCCTTTACAGGTCTCTTGGGACTACGAGCAGTACTTC
v_call: TRBV28; cdr3_length: 13; j_call: TRBJ2-5; d_call: .; clone_size: .; cdr3_aa: CASKEGGQETQYF; cdr3_nt: TGTGCCAGCAAAGAGGGCGGGCAAGAGACCCAGTACTTC
v_call: TRBV19; cdr3_length: 12; j_call: TRBJ1-5; d_call: .; clone_size: few; cdr3_aa: CATRTGNQPQHF; cdr3_nt: TGTGCCACCCGGACGGGGAATCAGCCCCAGCATTTT
v_call: TRBV7-8; cdr3_length: 20; j_call: TRBJ2-6; d_call: .; clone_size: .; cdr3_aa: CASSLVFVSTSSSGANVLTF; cdr3_nt: TGTGCCAGCAGCTTAGTGTTTGTCAGCACCTCCAGCTCTGGGGCCAACGTCCTGACTTTC
v_call: TRBV27; cdr3_length: 16; j_call: TRBJ1-6; d_call: TRBD1; clone_size: .; cdr3_aa: CASSTRLTGGYSPLHF; cdr3_nt: TGTGCCAGCAGTACAAGACTCACAGGGGGCTACTCACCCCTCCACTTT
v_call: TRBV5-1; cdr3_length: 15; j_call: TRBJ2-7; d_call: TRBD1; clone_size: .; cdr3_aa: CASSLGGTGAYEQYF; cdr3_nt: TGCGCCAGCAGCTTGGGCGGGACAGGGGCCTACGAGCAGTACTTC
v_call: TRBV5-1; cdr3_length: 15; j_call: TRBJ2-3; d_call: .; clone_size: .; cdr3_aa: CASSPVAESTDTQYF; cdr3_nt: TGCGCCAGCAGCCCGGTGGCGGAGAGCACAGATACGCAGTATTTT
v_call: TRBV11-2; cdr3_length: 13; j_call: TRBJ1-4; d_call: .; clone_size: .; cdr3_aa: CASSLFPGEELFF; cdr3_nt: TGTGCCAGCAGCTTATTCCCCGGGGAGGAACTGTTTTTT
v_call: TRBV2; cdr3_length: 14; j_call: TRBJ2-7; d_call: .; clone_size: .; cdr3_aa: CASKEDLTPYEQYF; cdr3_nt: TGTGCCAGCAAGGAAGACCTCACCCCCTACGAGCAGTACTTC
v_call: TRBV9; cdr3_length: 14; j_call: TRBJ1-6; d_call: TRBD1; clone_size: once; cdr3_aa: CASSVGGTVSPLHF; cdr3_nt: TGTGCCAGCAGCGTAGGAGGGACAGTCTCACCCCTCCACTTT
v_call: TRBV7-2; cdr3_length: 15; j_call: TRBJ2-1; d_call: TRBD2; clone_size: .; cdr3_aa: CASSLPGLRNNEQFF; cdr3_nt: TGTGCCAGCAGCTTACCGGGACTACGGAACAATGAGCAGTTCTTC
v_call: TRBV7-2; cdr3_length: 12; j_call: TRBJ2-7; d_call: .; clone_size: .; cdr3_aa: CASSPEGGEQYF; cdr3_nt: TGTGCCAGCAGCCCAGAAGGGGGAGAGCAGTACTTC
v_call: TRBV19; cdr3_length: 14; j_call: TRBJ2-7; d_call: .; clone_size: few; cdr3_aa: CASSTSDKSYEQYF; cdr3_nt: TGTGCCAGTAGTACCTCGGACAAATCCTACGAGCAGTACTTC
v_call: TRBV6-1; cdr3_length: 14; j_call: TRBJ1-2; d_call: .; clone_size: .; cdr3_aa: CASTPTATNYGYTF; cdr3_nt: TGTGCCAGCACCCCGACAGCGACTAACTATGGCTACACCTTC
v_call: TRBV7-6; cdr3_length: 18; j_call: TRBJ2-6; d_call: TRBD1; clone_size: .; cdr3_aa: CASSPLEQGASGANVLTF; cdr3_nt: TGTGCCAGCAGCCCCCTTGAACAGGGGGCTTCTGGGGCCAACGTCCTGACTTTC
v_call: TRBV27; cdr3_length: 15; j_call: TRBJ2-6; d_call: .; clone_size: .; cdr3_aa: CASSLSYEGANVLTF; cdr3_nt: TGTGCCAGCAGTTTATCTTACGAAGGGGCCAACGTCCTGACTTTC
v_call: TRBV7-2; cdr3_length: 16; j_call: TRBJ2-7; d_call: .; clone_size: .; cdr3_aa: CASSLAVRSGTSKQYF; cdr3_nt: TGTGCCAGCAGCTTAGCCGTGCGGTCAGGGACTTCAAAGCAGTACTTC
v_call: TRBV7-9; cdr3_length: 14; j_call: TRBJ2-2; d_call: .; clone_size: .; cdr3_aa: CASSLRGLTGELFF; cdr3_nt: TGTGCCAGCAGCTTACGGGGTCTCACCGGGGAGCTGTTTTTT
v_call: TRBV28; cdr3_length: 17; j_call: TRBJ2-7; d_call: .; clone_size: .; cdr3_aa: CASSLPAGGREGYEQYF; cdr3_nt: TGTGCCAGCAGTTTACCCGCCGGGGGGCGTGAGGGCTACGAGCAGTACTTC
v_call: TRBV4-1; cdr3_length: 18; j_call: TRBJ2-7; d_call: TRBD1; clone_size: .; cdr3_aa: CASSPRAGGRTDSYEQYF; cdr3_nt: TGCGCCAGCAGCCCTCGGGCAGGGGGCAGGACGGATTCCTACGAGCAGTACTTC
v_call: TRBV6-5; cdr3_length: 13; j_call: TRBJ2-2; d_call: .; clone_size: .; cdr3_aa: CASSYGQTGELFF; cdr3_nt: TGTGCCAGCAGTTACGGACAGACCGGGGAGCTGTTTTTT
v_call: TRBV11-2; cdr3_length: 13; j_call: TRBJ2-5; d_call: .; clone_size: .; cdr3_aa: CASSLERLETQYF; cdr3_nt: TGTGCCAGCAGCTTAGAGAGATTGGAGACCCAGTACTTC
v_call: TRBV28; cdr3_length: 14; j_call: TRBJ1-3; d_call: .; clone_size: .; cdr3_aa: CASSEGFSGNTIYF; cdr3_nt: TGTGCCAGCAGTGAGGGTTTTTCTGGAAACACCATATATTTT
v_call: TRBV30; cdr3_length: 13; j_call: TRBJ1-5; d_call: TRBD1; clone_size: .; cdr3_aa: CAWGDREDQPQHF; cdr3_nt: TGTGCCTGGGGGGACAGGGAAGATCAGCCCCAGCATTTT
v_call: TRBV5-1; cdr3_length: 13; j_call: TRBJ1-1; d_call: .; clone_size: .; cdr3_aa: CASSLNGVAEAFF; cdr3_nt: TGCGCCAGCAGCTTAAATGGGGTGGCTGAAGCTTTCTTT
v_call: TRBV6-5; cdr3_length: 15; j_call: TRBJ1-1; d_call: TRBD1; clone_size: .; cdr3_aa: CASSWTDRGGTEAFF; cdr3_nt: TGTGCCAGCAGTTGGACGGACAGGGGGGGAACTGAAGCTTTCTTT
v_call: TRBV7-2; cdr3_length: 12; j_call: TRBJ2-3; d_call: .; clone_size: .; cdr3_aa: CASSRGPDTQYF; cdr3_nt: TGTGCCAGCAGTCGGGGCCCAGATACGCAGTATTTT
v_call: TRBV6-1; cdr3_length: 14; j_call: TRBJ2-1; d_call: TRBD1; clone_size: .; cdr3_aa: CASSTTGVKNEQFF; cdr3_nt: TGTGCCAGCAGCACGACAGGGGTTAAGAATGAGCAGTTCTTC
v_call: TRBV30; cdr3_length: 12; j_call: TRBJ2-5; d_call: .; clone_size: .; cdr3_aa: CAWKSYGETQYF; cdr3_nt: TGTGCCTGGAAGTCCTACGGGGAGACCCAGTACTTC
v_call: TRBV5-5; cdr3_length: 13; j_call: TRBJ1-1; d_call: TRBD1; clone_size: .; cdr3_aa: CASRRQGITEAFF; cdr3_nt: TGTGCCAGCAGGAGACAGGGAATCACTGAAGCTTTCTTT
v_call: TRBV7-8; cdr3_length: 12; j_call: TRBJ2-2; d_call: .; clone_size: .; cdr3_aa: CASSSSIGELFF; cdr3_nt: TGTGCCAGCAGCTCGAGCATCGGGGAGCTGTTTTTT
v_call: TRBV7-2; cdr3_length: 17; j_call: TRBJ2-3; d_call: .; clone_size: few; cdr3_aa: CASSSQYGVPSTDTQYF; cdr3_nt: TGTGCCAGCAGCTCTCAGTATGGGGTCCCTAGCACAGATACGCAGTATTTT
v_call: TRBV10-3; cdr3_length: 13; j_call: TRBJ1-5; d_call: TRBD1; clone_size: .; cdr3_aa: CAAQGTSNQPQHF; cdr3_nt: TGTGCCGCACAGGGGACGAGCAATCAGCCCCAGCATTTT